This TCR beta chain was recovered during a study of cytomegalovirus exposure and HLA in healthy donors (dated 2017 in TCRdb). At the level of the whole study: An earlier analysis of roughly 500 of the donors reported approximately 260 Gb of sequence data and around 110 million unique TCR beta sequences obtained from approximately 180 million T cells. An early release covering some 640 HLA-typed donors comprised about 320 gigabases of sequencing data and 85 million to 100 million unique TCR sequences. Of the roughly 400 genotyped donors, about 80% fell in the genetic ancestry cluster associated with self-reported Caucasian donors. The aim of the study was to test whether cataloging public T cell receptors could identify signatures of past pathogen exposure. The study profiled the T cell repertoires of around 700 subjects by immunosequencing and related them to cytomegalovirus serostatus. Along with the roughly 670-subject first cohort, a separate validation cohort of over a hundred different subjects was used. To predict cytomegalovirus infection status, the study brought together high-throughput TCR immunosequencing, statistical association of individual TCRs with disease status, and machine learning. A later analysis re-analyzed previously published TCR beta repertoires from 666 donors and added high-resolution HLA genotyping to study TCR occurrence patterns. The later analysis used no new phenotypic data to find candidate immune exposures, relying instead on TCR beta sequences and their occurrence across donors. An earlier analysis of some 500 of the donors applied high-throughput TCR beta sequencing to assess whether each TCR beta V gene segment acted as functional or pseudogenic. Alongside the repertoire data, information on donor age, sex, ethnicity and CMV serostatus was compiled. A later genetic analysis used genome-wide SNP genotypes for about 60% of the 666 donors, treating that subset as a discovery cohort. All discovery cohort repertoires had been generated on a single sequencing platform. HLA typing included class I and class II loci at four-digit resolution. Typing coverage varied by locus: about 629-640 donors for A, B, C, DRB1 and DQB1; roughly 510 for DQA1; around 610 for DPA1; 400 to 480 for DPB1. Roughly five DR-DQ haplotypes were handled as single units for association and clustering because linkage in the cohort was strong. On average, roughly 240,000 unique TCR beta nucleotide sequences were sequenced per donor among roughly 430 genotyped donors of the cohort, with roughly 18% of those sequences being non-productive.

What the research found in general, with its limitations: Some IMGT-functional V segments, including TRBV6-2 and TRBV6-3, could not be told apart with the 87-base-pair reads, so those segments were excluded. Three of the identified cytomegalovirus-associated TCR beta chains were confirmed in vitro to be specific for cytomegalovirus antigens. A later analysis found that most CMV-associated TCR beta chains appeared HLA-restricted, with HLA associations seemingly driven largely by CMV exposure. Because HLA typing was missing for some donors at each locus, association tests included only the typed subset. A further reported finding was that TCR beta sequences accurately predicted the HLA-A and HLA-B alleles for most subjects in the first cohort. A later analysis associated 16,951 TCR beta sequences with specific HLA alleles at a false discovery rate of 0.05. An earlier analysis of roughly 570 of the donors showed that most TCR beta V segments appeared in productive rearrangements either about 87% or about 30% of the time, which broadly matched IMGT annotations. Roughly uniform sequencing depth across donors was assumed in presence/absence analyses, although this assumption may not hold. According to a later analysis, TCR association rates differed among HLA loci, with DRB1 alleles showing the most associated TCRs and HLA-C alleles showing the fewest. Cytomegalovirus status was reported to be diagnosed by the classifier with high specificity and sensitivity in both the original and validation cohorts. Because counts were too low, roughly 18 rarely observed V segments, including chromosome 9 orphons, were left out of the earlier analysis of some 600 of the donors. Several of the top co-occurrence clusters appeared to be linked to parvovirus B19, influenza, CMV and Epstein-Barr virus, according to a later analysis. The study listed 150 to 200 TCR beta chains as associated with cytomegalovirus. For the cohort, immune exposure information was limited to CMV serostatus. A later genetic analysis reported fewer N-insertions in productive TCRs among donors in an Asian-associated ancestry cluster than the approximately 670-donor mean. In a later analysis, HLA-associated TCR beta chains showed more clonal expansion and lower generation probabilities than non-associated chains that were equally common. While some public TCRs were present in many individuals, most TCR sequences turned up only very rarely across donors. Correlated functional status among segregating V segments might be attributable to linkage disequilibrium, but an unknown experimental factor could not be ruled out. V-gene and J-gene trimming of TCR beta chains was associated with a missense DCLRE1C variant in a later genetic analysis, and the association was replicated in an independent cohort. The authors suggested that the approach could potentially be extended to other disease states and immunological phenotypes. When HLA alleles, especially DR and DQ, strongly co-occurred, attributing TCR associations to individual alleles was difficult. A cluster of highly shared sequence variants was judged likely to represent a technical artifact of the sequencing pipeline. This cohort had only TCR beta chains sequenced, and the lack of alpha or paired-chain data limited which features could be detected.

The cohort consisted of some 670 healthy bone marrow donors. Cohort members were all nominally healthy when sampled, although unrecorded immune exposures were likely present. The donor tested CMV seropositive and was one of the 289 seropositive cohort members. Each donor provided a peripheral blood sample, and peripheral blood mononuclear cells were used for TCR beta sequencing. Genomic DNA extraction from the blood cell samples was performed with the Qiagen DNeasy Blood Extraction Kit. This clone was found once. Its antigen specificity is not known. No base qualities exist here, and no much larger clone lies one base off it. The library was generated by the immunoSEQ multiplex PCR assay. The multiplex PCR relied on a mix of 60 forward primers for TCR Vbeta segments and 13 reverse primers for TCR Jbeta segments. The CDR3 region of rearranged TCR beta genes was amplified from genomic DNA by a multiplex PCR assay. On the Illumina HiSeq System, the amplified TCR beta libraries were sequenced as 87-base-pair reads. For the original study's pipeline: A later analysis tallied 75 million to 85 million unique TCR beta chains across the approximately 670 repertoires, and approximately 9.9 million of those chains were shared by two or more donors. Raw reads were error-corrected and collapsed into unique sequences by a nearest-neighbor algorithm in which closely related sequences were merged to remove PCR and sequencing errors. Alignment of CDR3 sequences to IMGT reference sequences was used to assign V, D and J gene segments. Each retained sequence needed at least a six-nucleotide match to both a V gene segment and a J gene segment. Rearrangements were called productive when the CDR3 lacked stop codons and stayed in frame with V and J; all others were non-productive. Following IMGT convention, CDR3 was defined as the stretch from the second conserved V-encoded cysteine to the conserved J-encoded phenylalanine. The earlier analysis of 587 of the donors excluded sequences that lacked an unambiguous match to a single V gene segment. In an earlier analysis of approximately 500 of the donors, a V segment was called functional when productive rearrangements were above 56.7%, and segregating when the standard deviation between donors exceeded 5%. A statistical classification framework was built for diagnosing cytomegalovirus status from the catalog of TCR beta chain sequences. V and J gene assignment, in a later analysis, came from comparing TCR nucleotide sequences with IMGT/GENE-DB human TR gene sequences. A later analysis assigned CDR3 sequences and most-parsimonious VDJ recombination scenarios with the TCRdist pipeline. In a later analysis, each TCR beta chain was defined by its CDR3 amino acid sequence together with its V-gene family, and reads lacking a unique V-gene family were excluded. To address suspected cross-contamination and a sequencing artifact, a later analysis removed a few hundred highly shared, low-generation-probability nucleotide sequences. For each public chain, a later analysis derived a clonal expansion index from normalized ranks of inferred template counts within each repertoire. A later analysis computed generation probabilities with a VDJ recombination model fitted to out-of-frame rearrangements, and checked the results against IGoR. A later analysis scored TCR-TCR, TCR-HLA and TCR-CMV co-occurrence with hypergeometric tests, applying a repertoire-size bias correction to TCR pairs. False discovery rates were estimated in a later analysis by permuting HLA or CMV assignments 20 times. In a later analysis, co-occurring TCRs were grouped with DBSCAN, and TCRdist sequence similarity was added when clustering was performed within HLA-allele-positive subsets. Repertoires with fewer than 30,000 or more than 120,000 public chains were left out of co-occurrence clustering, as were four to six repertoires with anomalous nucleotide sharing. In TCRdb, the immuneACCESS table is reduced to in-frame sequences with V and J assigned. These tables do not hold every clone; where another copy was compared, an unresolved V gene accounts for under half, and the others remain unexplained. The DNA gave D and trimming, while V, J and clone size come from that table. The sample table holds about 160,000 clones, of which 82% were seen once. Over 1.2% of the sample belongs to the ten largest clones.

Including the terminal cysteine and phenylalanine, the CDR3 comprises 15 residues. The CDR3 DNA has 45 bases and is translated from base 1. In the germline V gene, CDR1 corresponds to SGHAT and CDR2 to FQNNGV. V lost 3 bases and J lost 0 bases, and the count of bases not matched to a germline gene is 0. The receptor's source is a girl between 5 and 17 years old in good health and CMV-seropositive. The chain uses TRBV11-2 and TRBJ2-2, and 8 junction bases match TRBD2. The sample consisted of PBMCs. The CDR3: CASSFGGANTGELFF. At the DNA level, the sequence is TGTGCCAGCAGCTTCGGGGGGGCGAACACCGGGGAGCTGTTTTTT.